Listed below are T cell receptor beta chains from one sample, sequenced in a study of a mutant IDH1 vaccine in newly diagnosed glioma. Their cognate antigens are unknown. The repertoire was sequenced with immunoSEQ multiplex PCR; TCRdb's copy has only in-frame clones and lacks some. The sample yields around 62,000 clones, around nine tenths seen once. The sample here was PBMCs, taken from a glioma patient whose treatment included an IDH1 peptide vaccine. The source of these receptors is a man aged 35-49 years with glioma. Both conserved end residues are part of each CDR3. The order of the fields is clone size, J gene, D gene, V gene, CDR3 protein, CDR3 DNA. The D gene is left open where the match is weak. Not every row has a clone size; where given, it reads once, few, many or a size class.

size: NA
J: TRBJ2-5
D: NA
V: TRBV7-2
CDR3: CASSLTGQIQETQYF
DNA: TGTGCCAGCAGCTTAACAGGACAGATCCAAGAGACCCAGTACTTC

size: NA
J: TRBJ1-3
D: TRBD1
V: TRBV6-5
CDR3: CASSYGTGAGNTIYF
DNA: TGTGCCAGCAGTTACGGGACAGGGGCTGGAAACACCATATATTTT

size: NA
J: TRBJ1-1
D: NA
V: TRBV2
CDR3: CASRSDPVGSAEAFF
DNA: TGTGCCAGCAGGTCGGATCCTGTGGGAAGTGCTGAAGCTTTCTTT

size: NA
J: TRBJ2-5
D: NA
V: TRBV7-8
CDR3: CASSLMGGMEQYF
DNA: TGTGCCAGCAGCTTAATGGGGGGTATGGAGCAGTACTTC

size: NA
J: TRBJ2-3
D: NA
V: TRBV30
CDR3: CAWSSYQAPDTQYF
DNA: TGTGCCTGGAGTTCATACCAGGCCCCAGATACGCAGTATTTT

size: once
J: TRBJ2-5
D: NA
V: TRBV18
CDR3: CASSPEAGTQETQYF
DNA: TGTGCCAGCTCACCAGAGGCCGGAACTCAAGAGACCCAGTACTTC

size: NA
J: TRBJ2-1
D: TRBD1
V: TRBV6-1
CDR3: CASNRGASSYNEQFF
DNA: TGTGCCAGCAACAGGGGGGCGAGCTCCTACAATGAGCAGTTCTTC

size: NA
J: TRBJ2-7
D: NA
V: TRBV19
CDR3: CASSPRQGPSSYEQYF
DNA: TGTGCCAGTAGCCCCCGGCAGGGGCCTAGCTCCTACGAGCAGTACTTC

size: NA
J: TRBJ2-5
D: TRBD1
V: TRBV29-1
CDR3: CSVALSGQGPETQYF
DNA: TGCAGCGTCGCCCTCTCGGGACAGGGGCCAGAGACCCAGTACTTC

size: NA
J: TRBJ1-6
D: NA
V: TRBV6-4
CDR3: CASREGNRRSANSPLHF
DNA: TGTGCCAGCAGAGAGGGGAATCGTAGATCGGCCAATTCACCCCTCCACTTT

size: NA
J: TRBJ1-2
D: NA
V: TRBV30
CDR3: CAWSVQAAYGYTF
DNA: TGTGCCTGGAGTGTACAGGCAGCCTATGGCTACACCTTC

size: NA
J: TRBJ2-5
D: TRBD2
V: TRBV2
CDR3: CASTGGGLAGGQGQYF
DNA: TGTGCCAGCACTGGGGGTGGGCTAGCGGGAGGCCAGGGCCAGTACTTC

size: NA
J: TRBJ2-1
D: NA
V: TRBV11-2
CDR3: CASSLVDEQFF
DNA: TGTGCCAGCAGCTTAGTGGATGAGCAGTTCTTC

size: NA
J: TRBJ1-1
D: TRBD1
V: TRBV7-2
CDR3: CASSFYMGQGFTEAFF
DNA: TGTGCCAGCAGCTTTTATATGGGACAGGGCTTTACTGAAGCTTTCTTT

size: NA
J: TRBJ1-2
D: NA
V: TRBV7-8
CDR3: CASSPHTRGSGIFYGHTF
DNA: TGTGCCAGCAGCCCCCACACTCGGGGAAGCGGAATCTTCTATGGCCACACCTTC

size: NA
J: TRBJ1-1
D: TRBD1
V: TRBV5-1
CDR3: CASSRTGRDTEAFF
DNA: TGCGCCAGCAGCAGGACAGGGCGGGACACTGAAGCTTTCTTT

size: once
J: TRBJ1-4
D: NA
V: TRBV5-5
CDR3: CASSWEQGTNEKLFF
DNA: TGTGCCAGCAGCTGGGAGCAGGGGACTAATGAAAAACTGTTTTTT

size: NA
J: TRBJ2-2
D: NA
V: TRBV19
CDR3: CASSTNRMGELFF
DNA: TGTGCCAGTAGTACCAACAGGATGGGGGAGCTGTTTTTT

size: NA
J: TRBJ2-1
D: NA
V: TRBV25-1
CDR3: CASSDPSGGVAYNEQFF
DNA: TGTGCCAGCAGTGATCCTTCCGGCGGGGTGGCCTACAATGAGCAGTTCTTC

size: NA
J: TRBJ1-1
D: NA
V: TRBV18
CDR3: CASSPGRNTEAFF
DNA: TGTGCCAGCTCACCGGGTCGTAACACTGAAGCTTTCTTT

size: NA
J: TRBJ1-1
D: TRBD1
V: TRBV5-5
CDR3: CASSGNRGPGTEAFF
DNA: TGTGCCAGCAGCGGAAACAGGGGGCCGGGCACTGAAGCTTTCTTT

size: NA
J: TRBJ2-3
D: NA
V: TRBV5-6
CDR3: CASSLEGGWGADTQYF
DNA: TGTGCCAGCAGCTTGGAGGGGGGTTGGGGCGCAGATACGCAGTATTTT